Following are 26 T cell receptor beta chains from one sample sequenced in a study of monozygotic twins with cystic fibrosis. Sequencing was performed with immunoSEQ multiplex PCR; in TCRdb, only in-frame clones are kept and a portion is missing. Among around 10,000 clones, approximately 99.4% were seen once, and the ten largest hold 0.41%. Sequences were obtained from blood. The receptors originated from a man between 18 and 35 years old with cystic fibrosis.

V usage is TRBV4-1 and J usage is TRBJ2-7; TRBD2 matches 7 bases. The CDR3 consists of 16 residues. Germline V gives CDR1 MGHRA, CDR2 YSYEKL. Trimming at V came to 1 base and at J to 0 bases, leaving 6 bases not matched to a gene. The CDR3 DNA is TGCGCCAGCAGCCAAGGATCCAGCGGGGCCTCCTACGAGCAGTACTTC. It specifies CASSQGSSGASYEQYF.

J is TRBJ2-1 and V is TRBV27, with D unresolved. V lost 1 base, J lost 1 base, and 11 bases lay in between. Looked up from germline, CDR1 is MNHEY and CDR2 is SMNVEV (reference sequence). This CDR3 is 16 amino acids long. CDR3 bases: TGTGCCAGCAGTTTATTAGGGCACGTTTCCTACAATGAGCAGTTCTTC. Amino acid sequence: CASSLLGHVSYNEQFF.

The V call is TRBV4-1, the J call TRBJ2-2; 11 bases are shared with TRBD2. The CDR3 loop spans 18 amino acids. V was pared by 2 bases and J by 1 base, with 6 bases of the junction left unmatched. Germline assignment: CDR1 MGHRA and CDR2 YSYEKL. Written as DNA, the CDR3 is TGCGCCAGCAGCCAACCCTATCTAGCGGGAGGGAACACCGGGGAGCTGTTTTTT. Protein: CASSQPYLAGGNTGELFF.

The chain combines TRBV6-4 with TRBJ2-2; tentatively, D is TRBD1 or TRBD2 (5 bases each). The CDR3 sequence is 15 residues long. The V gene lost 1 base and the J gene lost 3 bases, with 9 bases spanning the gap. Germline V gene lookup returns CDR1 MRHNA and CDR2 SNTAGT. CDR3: CASSDFGGHTGELFF. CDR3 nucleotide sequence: TGTGCCAGCAGTGACTTTGGGGGACACACCGGGGAGCTGTTTTTT.

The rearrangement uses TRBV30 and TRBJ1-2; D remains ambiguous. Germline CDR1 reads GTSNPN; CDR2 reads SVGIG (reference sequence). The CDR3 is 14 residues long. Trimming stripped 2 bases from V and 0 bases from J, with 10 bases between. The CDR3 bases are TGTGCCTGGAGTAAAATATACCCTAACTATGGCTACACCTTC. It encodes CAWSKIYPNYGYTF.

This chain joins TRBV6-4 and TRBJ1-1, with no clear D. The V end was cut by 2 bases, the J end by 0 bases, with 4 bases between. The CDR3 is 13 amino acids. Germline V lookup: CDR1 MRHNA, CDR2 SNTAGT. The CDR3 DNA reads TGTGCCAGCAGTGACGGGATGAACACTGAAGCTTTCTTT. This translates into CASSDGMNTEAFF.

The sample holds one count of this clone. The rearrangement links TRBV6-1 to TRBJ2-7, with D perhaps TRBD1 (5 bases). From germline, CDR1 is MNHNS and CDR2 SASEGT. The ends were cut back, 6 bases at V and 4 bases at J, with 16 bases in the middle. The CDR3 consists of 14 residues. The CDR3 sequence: CASRAQPQGYEQYF. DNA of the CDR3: TGTGCCAGCAGAGCGCAACCCCAGGGTTACGAGCAGTACTTC.

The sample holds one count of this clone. The CDR3: CASSKGTVEAFF. The CDR3, as DNA: TGTGCCAGCAGCAAGGGGACAGTTGAAGCTTTCTTT. The rearrangement links TRBV11-1 to TRBJ1-1; 7 bases are a match to TRBD1. From germline, CDR1 is SGHAT and CDR2 FQDESV (reference sequence). J gave up 7 bases and V 5 bases, and 4 bases lay outside the gene matches. This CDR3 contains 12 residues.

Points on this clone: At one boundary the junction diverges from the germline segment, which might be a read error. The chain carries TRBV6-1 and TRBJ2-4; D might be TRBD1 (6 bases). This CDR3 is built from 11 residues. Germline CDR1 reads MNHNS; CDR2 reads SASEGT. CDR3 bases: TGTGCCAGCAGTGAAGAGGGATCAGGGGTCTTC. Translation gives CASSEEGSGVF.

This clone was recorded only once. DNA for the CDR3: TGTGCCAGCAGCTTAGCCGGGCCCGCACCCTATGGCTACACCTTC. Translated: CASSLAGPAPYGYTF. The rearrangement links TRBV5-8 to TRBJ1-2; D not certain. The CDR3 consists of 15 residues. V lost 2 bases and J 4 bases, leaving 15 bases between the germline ends. Germline CDR1 is SGHTS and CDR2 is YDEGEE.

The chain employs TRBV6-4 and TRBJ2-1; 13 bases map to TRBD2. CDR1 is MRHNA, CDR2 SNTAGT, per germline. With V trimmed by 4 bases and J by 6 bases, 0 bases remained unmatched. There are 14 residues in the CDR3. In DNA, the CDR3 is TGTGCCAGCAGTGGGACTAGCGGGAGCAATGAGCAGTTCTTC. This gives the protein CASSGTSGSNEQFF.

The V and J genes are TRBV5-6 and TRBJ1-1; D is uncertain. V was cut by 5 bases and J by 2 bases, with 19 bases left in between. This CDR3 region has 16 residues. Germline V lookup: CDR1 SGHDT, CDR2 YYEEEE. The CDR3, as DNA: TGTGCCAGCAGGGAGGTTGGGAGTGCCGCTAACACTGAAGCTTTCTTT. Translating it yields CASREVGSAANTEAFF.

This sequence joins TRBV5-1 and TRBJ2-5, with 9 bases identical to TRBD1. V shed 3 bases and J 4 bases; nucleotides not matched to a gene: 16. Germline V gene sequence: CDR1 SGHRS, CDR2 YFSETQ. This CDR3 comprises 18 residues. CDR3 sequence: CASSWGQGQVSGIETQYF. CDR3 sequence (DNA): TGCGCCAGCAGCTGGGGACAGGGTCAGGTATCAGGTATAGAGACCCAGTACTTC.

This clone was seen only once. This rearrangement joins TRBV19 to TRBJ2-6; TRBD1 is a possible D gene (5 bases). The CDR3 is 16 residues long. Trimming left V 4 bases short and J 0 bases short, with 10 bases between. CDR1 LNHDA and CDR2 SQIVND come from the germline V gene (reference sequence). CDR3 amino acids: CASSKTVRSGANVLTF. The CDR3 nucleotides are TGTGCCAGTAGTAAGACAGTGCGCTCTGGGGCCAACGTCCTGACTTTC. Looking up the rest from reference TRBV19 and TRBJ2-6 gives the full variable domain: DGGITQSPKYLFRKEGQNVTLSCEQNLNHDAMYWYRQDPGQGLRLIYYSQIVNDFQKGDIAEGYSVSREKKESFPLTVTSAQKNPTAFYLCASSKTVRSGANVLTFGAGSRLTVL.

CDR3 bases: TGCGCCAGCAGCTTGGAATTGACCGGGACAGTACTCTCTAACTATGGCTACACCTTC. Protein: CASSLELTGTVLSNYGYTF. The V call is TRBV5-1, the J call TRBJ1-2; 7 bases are shared with TRBD1. Germline trimming cut 0 bases from V and 0 bases from J; bases unmatched to any gene: 14. This CDR3 comprises 19 residues. Looked up from germline, CDR1 is SGHRS and CDR2 is YFSETQ.

The chain's CDR3 is CASSEGQNSPLHF. CDR3 DNA sequence: TGTGCCAGCAGTGAAGGACAAAATTCACCCCTCCACTTT. V gene TRBV6-4 combines with J gene TRBJ1-6, with D perhaps matching TRBD1 (5 bases). The CDR3 sequence is 13 residues long. V lost 3 bases and J lost 7, with 7 bases in between. Per germline, CDR1 MRHNA and CDR2 SNTAGT.

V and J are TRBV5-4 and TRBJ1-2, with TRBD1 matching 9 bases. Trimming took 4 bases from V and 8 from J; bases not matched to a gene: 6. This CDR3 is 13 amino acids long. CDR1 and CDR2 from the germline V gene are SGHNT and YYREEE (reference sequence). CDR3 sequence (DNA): TGTGCCAGCAGCGTTGACAGGGGGGGAGGCTACACCTTC. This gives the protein CASSVDRGGGYTF.

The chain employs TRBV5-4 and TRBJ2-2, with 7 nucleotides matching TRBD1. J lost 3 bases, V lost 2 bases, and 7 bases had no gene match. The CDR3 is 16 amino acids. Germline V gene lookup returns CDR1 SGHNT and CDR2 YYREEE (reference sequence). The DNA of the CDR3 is TGTGCCAGCAGCTTCAAAGGGGGCGCGGACACCGGGGAGCTGTTTTTT. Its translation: CASSFKGGADTGELFF.

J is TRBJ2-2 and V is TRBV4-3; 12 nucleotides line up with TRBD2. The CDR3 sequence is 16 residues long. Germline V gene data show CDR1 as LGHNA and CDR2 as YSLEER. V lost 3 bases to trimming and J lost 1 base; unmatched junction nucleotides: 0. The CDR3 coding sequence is TGCGCCAGCAGCCAGGGACTAGCGGGGAACACCGGGGAGCTGTTTTTT. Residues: CASSQGLAGNTGELFF.

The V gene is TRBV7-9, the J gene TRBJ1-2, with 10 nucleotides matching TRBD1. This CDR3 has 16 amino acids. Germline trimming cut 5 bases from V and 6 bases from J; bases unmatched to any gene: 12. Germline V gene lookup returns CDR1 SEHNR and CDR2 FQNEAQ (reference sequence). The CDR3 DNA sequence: TGTGCCAGCAGCCTGGGACAGGGGCTGACTGTGAATGGCTACACCTTC. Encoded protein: CASSLGQGLTVNGYTF.

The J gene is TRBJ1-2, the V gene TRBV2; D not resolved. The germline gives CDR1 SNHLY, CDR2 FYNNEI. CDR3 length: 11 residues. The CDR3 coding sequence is TGTGTCCAGCGGGCTAACTATGGCTACACCTTC. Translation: CVQRANYGYTF.

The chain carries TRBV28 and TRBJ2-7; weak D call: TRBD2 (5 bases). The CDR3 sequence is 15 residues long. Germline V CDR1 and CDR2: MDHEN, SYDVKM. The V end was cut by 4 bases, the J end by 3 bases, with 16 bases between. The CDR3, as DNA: TGTGCCAGCAGTTCACCCTCCGGGGTCAACTACGAGCAGTACTTC. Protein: CASSSPSGVNYEQYF.

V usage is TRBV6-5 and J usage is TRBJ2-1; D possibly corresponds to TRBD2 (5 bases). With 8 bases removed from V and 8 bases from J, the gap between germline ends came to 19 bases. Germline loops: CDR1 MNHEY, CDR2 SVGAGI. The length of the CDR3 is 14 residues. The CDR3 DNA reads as TGTGCCAGCCGCCCACGGGGTCGTCCGGATGAGCAGTTCTTC. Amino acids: CASRPRGRPDEQFF.

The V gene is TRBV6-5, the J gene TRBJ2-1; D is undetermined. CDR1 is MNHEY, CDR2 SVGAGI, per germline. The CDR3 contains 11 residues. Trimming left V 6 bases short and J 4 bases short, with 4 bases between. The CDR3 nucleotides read TGTGCCAGCAGGTTATACAATGAGCAGTTCTTC. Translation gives CASRLYNEQFF.

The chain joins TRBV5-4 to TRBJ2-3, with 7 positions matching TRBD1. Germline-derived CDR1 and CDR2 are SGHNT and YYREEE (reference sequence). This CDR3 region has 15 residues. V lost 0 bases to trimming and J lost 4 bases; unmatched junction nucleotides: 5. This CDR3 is CASSLGQGRADTQYF. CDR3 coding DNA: TGTGCCAGCAGCTTGGGACAGGGACGGGCAGATACGCAGTATTTT.

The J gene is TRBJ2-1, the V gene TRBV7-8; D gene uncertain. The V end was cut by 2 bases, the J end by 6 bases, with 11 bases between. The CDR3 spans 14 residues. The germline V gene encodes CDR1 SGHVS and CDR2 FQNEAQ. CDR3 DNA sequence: TGTGCCAGCAGCTTAATGCAGTTTAGCAATGAGCAGTTCTTC. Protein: CASSLMQFSNEQFF.